This entry concerns a single TCR beta chain. Its antigen is unknown. There are 13 residues in the CDR3. Germline V gives CDR1 KGHDR, CDR2 SFDVKD. The ends were cut back, 7 bases at V and 3 bases at J, with 11 bases in the middle. Genomic DNA, serving as template, underwent TCR beta VDJ and CDR3 profiling. TCRdb re-derived calls from the reads in MiXCR, one entry per CDR3 protein. The sample gives 100,000 to 150,000 distinct CDR3 sequences, around 50% of which show up once; under 3% is in the top ten. The data belong to a study of CD8+CD57+ T cells in acquired aplastic anemia. Study at large: Recorded DNA amounts for sorted CD4+ and CD8+ cells had an average of around 3.5 ug. On average, healthy donors gave 9 million to 11 million reads for CD4+ cells.

Study-level points and caveats: Patients and controls were found to share twenty-nine CD8+ CDR3 sequences. Patients and healthy controls showed no significant CD8+ Simpson's diversity difference.

The sequenced sample was sorted CD4+, CD8+, or CD8+CD57+ T cells (not recorded which) from PBMCs. The chain links TRBV24-1 to TRBJ1-2; TRBD1 might be the D (5 bases). The clonotype comes from a human donor in good health, serving as a control. CDR3 nucleotides: TGTGCCACCAGCGCTCGGGGGGACTATGGCTACACCTTC. Encoded protein: CATSARGDYGYTF.